This T cell receptor (beta chain) was documented in a study of T cells expressing NK-cell markers. About the research overall: From sorted CD3+CD56+NKG2C+, CD3+CD56+NKG2C- and CD3+CD56-NKG2C+ T cells came the TCR beta repertoires. Study-level findings and limits: Among CD8+ T cells from about six donors, dominant NKG2C+ clonotypes accounted for about 1.0-7.0%.

One entry per CDR3 protein, without DNA, is what TCRdb gives after re-calling the 5' RACE reads. The sample holds about half a million distinct CDR3 sequences. About this clonotype: Its matching antigen is unknown.

The material sequenced was blood T cells: a sorted CD56 or NKG2C T cell subset, CD4+ or CD8+ T cells, or bulk PBMC T cells (not recorded which). This receptor was identified in a woman between 45 and 65 years old in good health.

The CDR3 here is CASSQAGMLISNEQFF. V is TRBV14 and J is TRBJ2-1; without DNA, the TCRdb call of TRBD1 cannot be checked. The CDR3 extends over 16 amino acids. CDR1 SGHDN and CDR2 FVKESK come from the germline V gene.